The 2 T cell receptor beta chains given below trace back to one sample, sequenced in a study of blood T cell repertoires in COVID-19. This table comes from immunoSEQ multiplex PCR, and its TCRdb copy is limited to in-frame clones, with some not included. This sample has roughly 130,000 clones, with about 80% found just once. The sequenced sample consisted of peripheral blood. The receptor source for this set is a man in his 60s with acute or convalescent COVID-19.

V and J are TRBV7-6 and TRBJ1-2, with 10 bases lining up with TRBD1. Losses at the gene ends were 5 bases for V and 6 bases for J; bases not matched to a gene: 12. The CDR3 runs to 16 residues. Germline loops: CDR1 SGHVS, CDR2 FNYEAQ. DNA of the CDR3: TGTGCCAGCAGCCCCTCCTCCAGACAGGGGGCTAATGGCTACACCTTC. Translating gives CASSPSSRQGANGYTF.

This clone was counted a few times. CDR3 DNA sequence: TGTGCCAGCAGTCCTACCTCCAGGGGGTCCGGTCAGCCCCAGCATTTT. It encodes CASSPTSRGSGQPQHF. The V and J genes are TRBV28 and TRBJ1-5; 7 nucleotides line up with TRBD1. After removal of 5 bases from V and 6 bases from J, the junction contained 13 bases not matched to a gene. Germline CDR1 and CDR2: MDHEN and SYDVKM. The CDR3 covers 16 residues.